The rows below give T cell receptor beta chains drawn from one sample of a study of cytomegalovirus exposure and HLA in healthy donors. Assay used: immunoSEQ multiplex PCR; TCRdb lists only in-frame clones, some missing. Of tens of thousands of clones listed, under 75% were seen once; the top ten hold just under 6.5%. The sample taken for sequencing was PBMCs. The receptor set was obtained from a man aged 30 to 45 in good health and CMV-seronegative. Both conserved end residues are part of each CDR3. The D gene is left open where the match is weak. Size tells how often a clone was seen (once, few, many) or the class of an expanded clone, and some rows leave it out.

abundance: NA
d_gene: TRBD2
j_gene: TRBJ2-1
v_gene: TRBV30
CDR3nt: TGTGCCTGGAGTGAGGCTAGCGGGCTTTACAATGAGCAGTTCTTC
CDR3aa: CAWSEASGLYNEQFF

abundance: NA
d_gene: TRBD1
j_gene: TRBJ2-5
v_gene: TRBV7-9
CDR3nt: TGTGCCAGCAGCCCCAGGGGGCGCAGACAAGAGACCCAGTACTTC
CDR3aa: CASSPRGRRQETQYF

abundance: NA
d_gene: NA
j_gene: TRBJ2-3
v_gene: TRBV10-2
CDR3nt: TGCGCCAGCAGTGATGATAGCCCTACGCAGTATTTT
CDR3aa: CASSDDSPTQYF

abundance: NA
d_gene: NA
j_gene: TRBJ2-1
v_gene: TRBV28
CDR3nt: TGTGCCAGCAGTTTAAGCAGGGGCCTCGATGAGCAGTTCTTC
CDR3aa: CASSLSRGLDEQFF

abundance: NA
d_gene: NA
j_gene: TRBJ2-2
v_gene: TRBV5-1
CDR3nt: TGCGCCAGCACACTCGGCGCTAGCGCGGTTACCGGGGAGCTGTTTTTT
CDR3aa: CASTLGASAVTGELFF

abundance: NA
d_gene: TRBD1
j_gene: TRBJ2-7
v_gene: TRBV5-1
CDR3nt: TGCGCCAGCAGCTCCCCGGGACAGGGGCTCTACGAGCAGTACTTC
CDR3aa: CASSSPGQGLYEQYF

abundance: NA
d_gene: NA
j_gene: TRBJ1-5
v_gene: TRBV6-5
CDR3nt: TGTGCCAGCAGTGCTAGGGGGGGGACGGGGCAGCCCCAGCATTTT
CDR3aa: CASSARGGTGQPQHF

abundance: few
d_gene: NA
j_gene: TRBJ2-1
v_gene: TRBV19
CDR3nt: TGTGCCAGTAGCACCGGGTATTCCGCCTACAATGAGCAGTTCTTC
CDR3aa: CASSTGYSAYNEQFF

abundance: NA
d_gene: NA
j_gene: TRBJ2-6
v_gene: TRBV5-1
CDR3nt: TGCGCCAGCAGCCCGGCGGGCTCTGGGGCCAACGTCCTGACTTTC
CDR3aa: CASSPAGSGANVLTF

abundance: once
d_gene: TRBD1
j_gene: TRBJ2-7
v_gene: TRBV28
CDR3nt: TGTGCCAGCACCACCCCCCAGACAGGGACCTACGAGCAGTACTTC
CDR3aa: CASTTPQTGTYEQYF

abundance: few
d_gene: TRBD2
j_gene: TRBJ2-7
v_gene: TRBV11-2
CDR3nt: TGTGCGAGCAGCCCCCACCCGCGGACTAGCGGGAAATACGAGCAGTACTTC
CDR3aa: CASSPHPRTSGKYEQYF

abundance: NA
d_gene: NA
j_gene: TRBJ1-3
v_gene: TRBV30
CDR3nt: TGTGCCTGGAGCCTTGGGGGGGCTACTGGAAACACCATATATTTT
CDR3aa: CAWSLGGATGNTIYF

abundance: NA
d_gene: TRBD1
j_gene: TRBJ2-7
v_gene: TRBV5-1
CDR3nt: TGCGCCAGCAGCTTATCCGGGACAGGGAACGAGCAGTACTTC
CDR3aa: CASSLSGTGNEQYF

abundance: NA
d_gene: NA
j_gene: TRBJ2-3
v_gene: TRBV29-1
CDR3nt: TGCAGCGTTGAAGAGGGGAGGACGTCATTCACAGATACGCAGTATTTT
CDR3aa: CSVEEGRTSFTDTQYF

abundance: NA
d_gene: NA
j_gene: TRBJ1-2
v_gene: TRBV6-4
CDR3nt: TGTGCCAGCAGTGAGCACAGGGACCGGGAAGGCTACACCTTC
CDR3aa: CASSEHRDREGYTF

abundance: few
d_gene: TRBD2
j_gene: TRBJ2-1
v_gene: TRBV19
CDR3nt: TGTGCCAGTAGCCGGGAGCGGGGTATGGGTGAGCAGTTCTTC
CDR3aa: CASSRERGMGEQFF

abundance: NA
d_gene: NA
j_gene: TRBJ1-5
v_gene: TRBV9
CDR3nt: TGTGCCAGCAGCGTAGCTACGAGACACCTTAGCAATCAGCCCCAGCATTTT
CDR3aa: CASSVATRHLSNQPQHF

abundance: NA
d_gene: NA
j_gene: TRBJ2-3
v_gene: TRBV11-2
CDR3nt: TGTGCCAGCAGCTTGGCGGGACTCGGCACAGATACGCAGTATTTT
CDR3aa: CASSLAGLGTDTQYF

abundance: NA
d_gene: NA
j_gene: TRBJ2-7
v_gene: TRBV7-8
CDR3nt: TGTGCCAGCAGCTTAGCTCACCGGGCGGGGTACGAGCAGTACTTC
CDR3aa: CASSLAHRAGYEQYF

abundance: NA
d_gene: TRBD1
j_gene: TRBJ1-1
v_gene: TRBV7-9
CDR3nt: TGTGCCAGCAGCCCGCATGTGGGGGGACAGGGAGGCACTGAAGCTTTCTTT
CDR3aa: CASSPHVGGQGGTEAFF

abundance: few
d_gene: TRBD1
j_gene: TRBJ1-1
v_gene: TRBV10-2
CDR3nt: TGCGCCAGCACTCCCCGGACAGGGAGGGACACTGAAGCTTTCTTT
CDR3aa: CASTPRTGRDTEAFF

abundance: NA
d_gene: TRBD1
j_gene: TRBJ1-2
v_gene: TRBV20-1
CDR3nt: TGCAGTGCTAGCACAGGGGGTGGCTACACCTTC
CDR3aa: CSASTGGGYTF

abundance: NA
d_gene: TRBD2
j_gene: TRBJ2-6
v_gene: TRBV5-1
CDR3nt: TGCGCCAGCACAATAACAGCGGGAGGGCTCGGGGCCAACGTCCTGACTTTC
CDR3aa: CASTITAGGLGANVLTF

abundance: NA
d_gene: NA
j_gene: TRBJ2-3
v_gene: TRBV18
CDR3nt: TGTGCCAGCTCACCTAACACAGATACGCAGTATTTT
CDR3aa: CASSPNTDTQYF

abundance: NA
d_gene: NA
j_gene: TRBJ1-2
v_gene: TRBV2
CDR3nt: TGTGCCAGCAGTGACCAACCGAGACAGACTAACTATGGCTACACCTTC
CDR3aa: CASSDQPRQTNYGYTF

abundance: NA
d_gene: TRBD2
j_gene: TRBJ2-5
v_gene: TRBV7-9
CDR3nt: TGTGCCAGCAGCGAATCCGGGACTAGGTCGGAGACCCAGTACTTC
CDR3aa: CASSESGTRSETQYF

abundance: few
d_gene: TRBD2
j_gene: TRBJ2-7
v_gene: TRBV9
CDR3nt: TGTGCCAGCAGCGTCGGGGGGAGCTCCTACGAGCAGTACTTC
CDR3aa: CASSVGGSSYEQYF

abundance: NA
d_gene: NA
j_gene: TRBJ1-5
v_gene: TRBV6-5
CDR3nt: TGTGCCAGCAGTTATCGGGGTGGGCAGCCCCAGCATTTT
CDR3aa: CASSYRGGQPQHF

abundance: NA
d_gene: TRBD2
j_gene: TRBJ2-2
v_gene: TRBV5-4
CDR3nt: TGTGCCAGCAGCCCGGGGACTAGCGGGAGCATGGCCGGGGAGCTGTTTTTT
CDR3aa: CASSPGTSGSMAGELFF

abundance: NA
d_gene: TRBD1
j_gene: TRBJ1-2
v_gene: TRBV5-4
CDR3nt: TGTGCCAGCAGCTCACAGGGGGCGACCTATGGCTACACCTTC
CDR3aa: CASSSQGATYGYTF

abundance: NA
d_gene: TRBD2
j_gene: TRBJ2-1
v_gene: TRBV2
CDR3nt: TGTGCCAGCAGTGGCCGGGAGGGCCAGTTCTTC
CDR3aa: CASSGREGQFF

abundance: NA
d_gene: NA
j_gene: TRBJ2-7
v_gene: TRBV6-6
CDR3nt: TGTGCCAGCAGTCTCTTCGGGACCAAGGGGGACGAGCAGTACTTC
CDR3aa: CASSLFGTKGDEQYF

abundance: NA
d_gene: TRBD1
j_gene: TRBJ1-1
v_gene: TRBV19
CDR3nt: TGTGCCAGTAGTACCCAGACAGGGCGTAACACTGAAGCTTTCTTT
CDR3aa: CASSTQTGRNTEAFF

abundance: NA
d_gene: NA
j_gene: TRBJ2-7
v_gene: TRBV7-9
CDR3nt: TGTGCCAGCAGTGCAGGTTACACCTACGAGCAGTACTTC
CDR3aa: CASSAGYTYEQYF